The T cell receptor beta chain described here comes from a study of circulating and synovial CD4+ cells in juvenile arthritis. Study-wide points: Shared-clonotype fractions with synovium likely underestimate full repertoire overlap. CPL and bulk CD4 samples differed at least tenfold in T cell genomes. Circulating pathogenic-like lymphocytes shared a substantially higher fraction of CDR3 sequences with synovium than bulk blood. Diversity here was lower than in bulk blood CD4 cells.

Trimming left V 5 bases short and J 6 bases short, with 20 bases between. This CDR3 spans 15 amino acids. CDR1 is GTSNPN and CDR2 is SVGIG in the germline V gene (reference sequence). Repertoires were generated with immunoSEQ multiplex PCR, while TCRdb's copy carries only in-frame clones and drops some. The sample consists of 30,000 to 35,000 clones, over 95% of them appearing once. Worth noting for this clone: No antigen is known for it.

The genes are TRBV30 and TRBJ2-1; possible D gene TRBD2, 6 bases. Sequenced: CD4+ T cells from blood. This sequence was found in a human donor with juvenile idiopathic arthritis. The CDR3 loop reads CAWDGIRDSVNEQFF. The CDR3 DNA is TGTGCCTGGGATGGAATCCGGGACTCCGTCAATGAGCAGTTCTTC.